This T cell receptor (beta chain) was retrieved from a study of OX40 agonist ivuxolimab in advanced cancers. For the study at large: Patients were dosed with the agonistic anti-OX40 (CD134) antibody ivuxolimab. Findings and caveats of the study: Dose levels from 0.1 to 3.0 mg/kg saw CD4+ and CD8+ blood T cells expand clonally by week 6.

With regard to this clone: Antigen specificity is unknown. Other DNA sequences in the same sample also yield this CDR3.

CDR1 and CDR2 from the germline V gene are MNHEY and SMNVEV (reference sequence). The CDR3 extends over 17 amino acids. V lost 6 bases to trimming and J lost 3 bases; unmatched junction nucleotides: 12. Sequencing used immunoSEQ multiplex PCR; TCRdb keeps in-frame clones, though not all of them. The profile shows about 39,000 clones, roughly 92% of them singletons. This receptor was taken from an adult with an advanced solid tumor such as melanoma, head and neck, liver or kidney cancer. The chain employs TRBV27 and TRBJ2-5; 11 bases are shared with TRBD2. Sequencing was performed on CD4+ or CD8+ T cells sorted from blood, taken in a trial of the OX40 agonist ivuxolimab. The CDR3 nucleotides are TGTGCCAGCAGCTCCTACGGACTAGCGGGTTTGGAAGAGACCCAGTACTTC. As protein: CASSSYGLAGLEETQYF.